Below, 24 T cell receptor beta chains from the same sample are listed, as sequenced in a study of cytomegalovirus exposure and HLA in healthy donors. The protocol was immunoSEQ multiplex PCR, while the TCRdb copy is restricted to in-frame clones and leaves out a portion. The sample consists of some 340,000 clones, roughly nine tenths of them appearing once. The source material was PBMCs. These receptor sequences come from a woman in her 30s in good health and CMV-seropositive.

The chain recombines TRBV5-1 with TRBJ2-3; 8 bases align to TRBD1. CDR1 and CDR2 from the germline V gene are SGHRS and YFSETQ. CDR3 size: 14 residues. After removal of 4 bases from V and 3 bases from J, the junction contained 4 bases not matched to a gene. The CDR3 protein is CASSPRQGTDTQYF. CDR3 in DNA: TGCGCCAGCAGCCCCAGACAGGGGACAGATACGCAGTATTTT.

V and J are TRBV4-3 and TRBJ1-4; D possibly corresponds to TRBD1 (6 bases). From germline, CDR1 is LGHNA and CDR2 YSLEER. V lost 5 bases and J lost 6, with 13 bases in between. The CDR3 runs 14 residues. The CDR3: CASSAEGGYEKLFF. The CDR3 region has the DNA TGCGCCAGCAGCGCAGAAGGGGGTTATGAAAAACTGTTTTTT.

CDR3 in amino acids: CASSQRVGSGANVLTF. In DNA, the CDR3 is TGCGCCAGCAGCCAAAGAGTGGGAAGTGGGGCCAACGTCCTGACTTTC. The V call is TRBV4-3, the J call TRBJ2-6; D is ambiguous. V shed 2 bases and J shed 3 bases, with 11 bases lying between them. The CDR3 loop spans 16 amino acids. CDR1 is LGHNA and CDR2 is YSLEER in the germline V gene.

CDR3 in amino acids: CASSLNSGGASDTQYF. The CDR3 DNA sequence: TGTGCCAGCAGCTTAAATAGCGGGGGGGCCTCAGATACGCAGTATTTT. This rearrangement joins TRBV7-3 to TRBJ2-3, with 11 positions matching TRBD2. The CDR3 runs 16 residues. After removal of 1 base from V and 4 bases from J, the junction contained 4 bases not matched to a gene. Germline values: CDR1 SGHTA, CDR2 FQGTGA.

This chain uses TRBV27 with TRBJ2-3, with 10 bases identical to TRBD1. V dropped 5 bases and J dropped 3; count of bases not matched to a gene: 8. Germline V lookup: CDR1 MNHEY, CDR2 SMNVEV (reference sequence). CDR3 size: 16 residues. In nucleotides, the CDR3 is TGTGCCAGCAGTGGTCGACAGGGGGCGAGGACAGATACGCAGTATTTT. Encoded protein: CASSGRQGARTDTQYF.

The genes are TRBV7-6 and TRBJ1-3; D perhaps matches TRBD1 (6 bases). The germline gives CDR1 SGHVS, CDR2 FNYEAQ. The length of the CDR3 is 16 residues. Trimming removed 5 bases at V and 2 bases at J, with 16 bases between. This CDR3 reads CASSTPKTGAGNTIYF. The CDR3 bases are TGTGCCAGCAGCACCCCGAAGACAGGTGCTGGAAACACCATATATTTT.

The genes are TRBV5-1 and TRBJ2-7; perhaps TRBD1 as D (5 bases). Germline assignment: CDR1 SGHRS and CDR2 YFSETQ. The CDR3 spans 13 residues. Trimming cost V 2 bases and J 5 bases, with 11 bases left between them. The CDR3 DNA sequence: TGCGCCAGCAGCTTAGGGGAAGCCCACGAGCAGTACTTC. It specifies CASSLGEAHEQYF. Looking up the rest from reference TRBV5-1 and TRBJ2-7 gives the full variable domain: KAGVTQTPRYLIKTRGQQVTLSCSPISGHRSVSWYQQTPGQGLQFLFEYFSETQRNKGNFPGRFSGRQFSNSRSEMNVSTLELGDSALYLCASSLGEAHEQYFGPGTRLTVT.

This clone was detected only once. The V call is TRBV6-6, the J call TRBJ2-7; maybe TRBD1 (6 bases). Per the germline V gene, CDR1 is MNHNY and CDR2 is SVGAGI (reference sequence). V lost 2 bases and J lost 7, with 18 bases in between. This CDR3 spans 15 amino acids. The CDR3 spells CASSYRGQQLGEQYF. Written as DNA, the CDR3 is TGTGCCAGCAGTTACCGCGGACAGCAACTAGGGGAGCAGTACTTC.

The CDR3 DNA is TGTGCCAGCAGTTTTTTCCGAGACTCAACCGGGGAGCTGTTTTTT. This sequence encodes CASSFFRDSTGELFF. This sequence joins TRBV27 and TRBJ2-2; D not resolved. CDR1 MNHEY and CDR2 SMNVEV come from the germline V gene (reference sequence). The CDR3 loop spans 15 amino acids. V shed 3 bases and J shed 5 bases, with 13 bases lying between them.

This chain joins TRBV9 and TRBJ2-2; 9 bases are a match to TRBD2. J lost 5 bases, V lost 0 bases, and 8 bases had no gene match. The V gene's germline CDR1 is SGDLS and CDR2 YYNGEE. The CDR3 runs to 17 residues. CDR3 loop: CASSVAGGRAGTGELFF. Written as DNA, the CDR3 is TGTGCCAGCAGCGTAGCGGGCGGGAGGGCCGGTACCGGGGAGCTGTTTTTT. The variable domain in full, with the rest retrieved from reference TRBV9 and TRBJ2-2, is DSGVTQTPKHLITATGQRVTLRCSPRSGDLSVYWYQQSLDQGLQFLIQYYNGEERAKGNILERFSAQQFPDLHSELNLSSLELGDSALYFCASSVAGGRAGTGELFFGEGSRLTVL.

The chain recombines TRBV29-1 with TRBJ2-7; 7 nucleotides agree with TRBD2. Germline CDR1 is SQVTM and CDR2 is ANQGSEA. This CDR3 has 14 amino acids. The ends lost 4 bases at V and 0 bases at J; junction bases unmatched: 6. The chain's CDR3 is CSVVAGVFSYEQYF. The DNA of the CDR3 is TGCAGCGTTGTGGCGGGGGTCTTCTCCTACGAGCAGTACTTC.

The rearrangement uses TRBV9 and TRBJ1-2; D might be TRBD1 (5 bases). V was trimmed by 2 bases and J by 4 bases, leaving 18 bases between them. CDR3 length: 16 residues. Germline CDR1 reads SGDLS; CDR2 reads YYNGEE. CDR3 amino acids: CASSVPLTGTGYGYTF. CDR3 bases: TGTGCCAGCAGCGTTCCGCTAACGGGGACCGGCTATGGCTACACCTTC.

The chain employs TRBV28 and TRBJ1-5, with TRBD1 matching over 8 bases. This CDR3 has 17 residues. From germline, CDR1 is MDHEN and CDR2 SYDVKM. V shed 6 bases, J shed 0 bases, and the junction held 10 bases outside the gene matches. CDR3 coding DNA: TGTGCCAGCAGGTCCGGGACAGGAAGATATAGCAATCAGCCCCAGCATTTT. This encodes CASRSGTGRYSNQPQHF.

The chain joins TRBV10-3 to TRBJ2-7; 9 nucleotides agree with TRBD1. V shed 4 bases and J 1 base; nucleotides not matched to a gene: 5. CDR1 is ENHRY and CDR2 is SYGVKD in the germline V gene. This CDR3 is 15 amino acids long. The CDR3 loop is CAISGDRAPSYEQYF. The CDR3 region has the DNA TGTGCCATCAGTGGGGACAGGGCCCCTTCCTACGAGCAGTACTTC.

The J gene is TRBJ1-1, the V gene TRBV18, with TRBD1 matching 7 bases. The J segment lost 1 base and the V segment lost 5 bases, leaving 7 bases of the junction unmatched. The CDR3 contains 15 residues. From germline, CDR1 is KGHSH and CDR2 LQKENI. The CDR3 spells CASSAGQNPNTEAFF. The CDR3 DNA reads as TGTGCCAGCTCAGCGGGACAGAACCCGAACACTGAAGCTTTCTTT.

The CDR3 loop reads CAISGTGVSDTQYF. The DNA for the CDR3 is TGTGCCATCAGTGGGACAGGGGTATCAGATACGCAGTATTTT. The chain couples TRBV10-3 to TRBJ2-3; TRBD1 matches 9 bases. This CDR3 contains 14 residues. V dropped 4 bases and J dropped 4; count of bases not matched to a gene: 3. The germline V gene encodes CDR1 ENHRY and CDR2 SYGVKD.

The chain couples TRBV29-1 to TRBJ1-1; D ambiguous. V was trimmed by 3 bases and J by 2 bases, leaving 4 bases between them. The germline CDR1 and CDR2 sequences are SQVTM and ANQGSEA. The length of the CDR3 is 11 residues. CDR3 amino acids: CSVDSNTEAFF. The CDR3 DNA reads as TGCAGCGTTGACAGCAACACTGAAGCTTTCTTT.

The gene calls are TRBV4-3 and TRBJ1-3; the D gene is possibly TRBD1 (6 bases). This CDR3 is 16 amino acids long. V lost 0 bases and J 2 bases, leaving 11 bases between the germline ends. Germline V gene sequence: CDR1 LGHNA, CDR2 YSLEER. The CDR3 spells CASSQDPRGTGNTIYF. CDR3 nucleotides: TGCGCCAGCAGCCAAGATCCTAGGGGGACTGGAAACACCATATATTTT.

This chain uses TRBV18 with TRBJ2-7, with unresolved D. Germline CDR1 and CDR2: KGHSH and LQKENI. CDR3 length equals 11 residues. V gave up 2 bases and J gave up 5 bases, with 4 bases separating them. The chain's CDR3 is CASSPDHEQYF. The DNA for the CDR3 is TGTGCCAGCTCACCAGACCACGAGCAGTACTTC.

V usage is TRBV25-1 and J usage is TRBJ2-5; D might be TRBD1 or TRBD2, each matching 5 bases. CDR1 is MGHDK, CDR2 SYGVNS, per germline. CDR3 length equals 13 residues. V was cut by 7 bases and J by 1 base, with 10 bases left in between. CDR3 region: CASMRGAQETQYF. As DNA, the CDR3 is TGTGCCAGCATGAGGGGTGCCCAAGAGACCCAGTACTTC.

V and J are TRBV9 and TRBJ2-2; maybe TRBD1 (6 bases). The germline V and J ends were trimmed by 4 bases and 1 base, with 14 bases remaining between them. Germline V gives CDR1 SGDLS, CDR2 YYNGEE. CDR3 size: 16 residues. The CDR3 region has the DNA TGTGCCAGCAGCTTACGGACAGCTCAGAACACCGGGGAGCTGTTTTTT. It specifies CASSLRTAQNTGELFF.

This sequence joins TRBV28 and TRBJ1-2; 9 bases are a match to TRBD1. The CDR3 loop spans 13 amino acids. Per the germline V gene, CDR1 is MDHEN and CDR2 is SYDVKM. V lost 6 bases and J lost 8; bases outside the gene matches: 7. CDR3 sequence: CASRSTGGGGYTF. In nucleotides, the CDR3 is TGTGCCAGCAGGTCAACAGGGGGCGGAGGCTACACCTTC.

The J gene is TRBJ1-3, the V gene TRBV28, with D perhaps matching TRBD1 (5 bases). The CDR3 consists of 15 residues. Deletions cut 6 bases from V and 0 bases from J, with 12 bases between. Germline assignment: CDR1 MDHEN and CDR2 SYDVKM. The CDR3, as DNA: TGTGCCAGCAGATCGGTCACAGGCTCTGGAAACACCATATATTTT. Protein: CASRSVTGSGNTIYF.

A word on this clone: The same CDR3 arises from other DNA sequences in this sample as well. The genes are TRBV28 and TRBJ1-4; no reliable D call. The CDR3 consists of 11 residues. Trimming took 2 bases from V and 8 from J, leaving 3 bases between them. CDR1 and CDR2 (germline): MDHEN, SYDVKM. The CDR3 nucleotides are TGTGCCAGCAGTTTAGGGGAAAAACTGTTTTTT. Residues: CASSLGEKLFF.